This TCR beta chain was recorded in a study of T cell repertoires in cytomegalovirus infection (dated by TCRdb to 2018 to 2020). General notes on the study: Donor HLA type was relevant to the analysis, as public TCR beta signatures indicated carriage of CMV infection together with the matching HLA type.

This sample was sequenced with an Illumina HiSeq 1500. TCRdb trimmed the raw reads at Q25, called clones with MiXCR and kept productive beta chains. Duplicate CDR3 protein sequences are folded into a single record with the most common DNA and genes. The sample table records 200,000 to 250,000 distinct CDR3 sequences; approximately 22% of these occur just once. Over 15% of the sample belongs to the ten largest clones. Points on this clonotype: No cognate antigen has been identified for it. No base qualities exist here, and no much larger clone lies one base off it.

Per the germline V gene (reference sequence), DFQATT is the CDR1 and SNEGSKA is the CDR2. V trim: 1 base; J trim: 5 bases; unmatched bases: 6. The CDR3 runs 15 amino acids, cysteine and phenylalanine included. Solely the CDR3 DNA is kept, with 45 bases framed from the first base. What the study reported, not specific to this receptor: The ex vivo response was dominated by HLA-C-restricted CMV-specific TCR beta clonotypes, which also provided the single most frequent clonotype in two of eight donors. Cumulative frequency of public TCR beta family members discriminated carriers of CMV infection plus the relevant HLA type in this cohort and an independent 352-donor cohort.

The sequenced sample consisted of CD8+ T cells from PBMCs. The sequence came from a human donor in good health (CMV status not recorded). Some clones in this sample may be carry-over from other donors' samples. Recombination joined TRBV20-1 with TRBJ2-3; TRBD2 fits 10 bases in the junction. The nucleotide sequence reads TGCAGTGCTAGAGGAATAGCGGGGGGACTAGATACGCAGTATTTT. This is translated as CSARGIAGGLDTQYF.